The rows below give T cell receptor beta chains drawn from one sample of a study of early T cells in non-severe SARS-CoV-2 infection. MiXCR, run by TCRdb on the 5' RACE reads, gives a single entry per CDR3 protein. The sample consists of under 60,000 distinct CDR3 sequences, around 8% of them appearing once. Sequencing was performed on whole blood. Receptors originate from an adult who was a healthcare worker with PCR-confirmed SARS-CoV-2 infection or an uninfected control (not recorded which). Both conserved end residues are part of each CDR3. Fields, in order: CDR3 DNA, CDR3 protein, clone size, D gene, V gene, J gene. D genes are given only for firm matches. A row's size may be missing; if present it is once, few, many or a size class.

DNA: TGCAGCGTTGAAGATCACCAGGGAAGAAAACTGTTTTTT
CDR3: CSVEDHQGRKLFF
size: many
D: -
V: TRBV29-1
J: TRBJ1-4

DNA: TGCGCCAGCAGCACCCGACAGGGTTTGGAGCTGTTTTTT
CDR3: CASSTRQGLELFF
size: -
D: TRBD1
V: TRBV5-1
J: TRBJ2-2

DNA: TGTGCCAGCAGGTACCCAGGGGCGAATTCACCCCTCCACTTT
CDR3: CASRYPGANSPLHF
size: many
D: -
V: TRBV12-3/TRBV12-4
J: TRBJ1-6

DNA: TGTGCCAGCAGTGCCCCTTCGAGCAGCCAAGAGACCCAGTACTTC
CDR3: CASSAPSSSQETQYF
size: few
D: -
V: TRBV28
J: TRBJ2-5

DNA: TGTGCCAGCAGCTTATCGTCAGGGAACACCGGGGAGCTGTTTTTT
CDR3: CASSLSSGNTGELFF
size: -
D: -
V: TRBV7-2
J: TRBJ2-2

DNA: TGTGCCAGCAGTTACGGGTGGGGGGCCCAGTACTTC
CDR3: CASSYGWGAQYF
size: many
D: -
V: TRBV6-6
J: TRBJ2-5

DNA: TGTGCCTGGAGTGCAACTAGCGGGAAGGCCCCGATCTACAATGAGCAGTTCTTC
CDR3: CAWSATSGKAPIYNEQFF
size: -
D: TRBD2
V: TRBV30
J: TRBJ2-1

DNA: TGTGCCAGCAGCCAAAGGGGGCGACAGGGGGGAACCTACGAGCAGTACTTC
CDR3: CASSQRGRQGGTYEQYF
size: -
D: TRBD1
V: TRBV27
J: TRBJ2-7

DNA: TGTGCCAGCCCAGAGACTAGCGGGAGACGGTACAATGAGCAGTTCTTC
CDR3: CASPETSGRRYNEQFF
size: medium-sized
D: TRBD2
V: TRBV2
J: TRBJ2-1

DNA: TGTGCCTGGAGTGTACCTCTCCGCAATCAGCCCCAGCATTTT
CDR3: CAWSVPLRNQPQHF
size: -
D: -
V: TRBV30
J: TRBJ1-5

DNA: TGTGCCAGCAGTTTGGAAGGGGGTTTCACAGATACGCAGTATTTT
CDR3: CASSLEGGFTDTQYF
size: -
D: -
V: TRBV28
J: TRBJ2-3

DNA: TGTGCCAGTACGGGAAGCTCCTACGAGCAGTACTTC
CDR3: CASTGSSYEQYF
size: -
D: -
V: TRBV19
J: TRBJ2-7

DNA: TGTGCCAGCATCGGTAGTAGAAGCACAGATACGCAGTATTTT
CDR3: CASIGSRSTDTQYF
size: -
D: -
V: TRBV6-6
J: TRBJ2-3

DNA: TGTGCCAGTAGTATGACTGGGGCTGGCACAGATACGCAGTATTTT
CDR3: CASSMTGAGTDTQYF
size: few
D: -
V: TRBV19
J: TRBJ2-3

DNA: TGTGCCAGCAGCTCGACAGGGACTATGTACTACGAGCAGTACTTC
CDR3: CASSSTGTMYYEQYF
size: many
D: -
V: TRBV11-2
J: TRBJ2-7

DNA: TGTGCCAGCAGTTACAGGGACACCGGGGAGCTGTTTTTT
CDR3: CASSYRDTGELFF
size: many
D: -
V: TRBV6-2/TRBV6-3
J: TRBJ2-2

DNA: TGTGCCAGCAGCTTGGGACAGGGGGAGACTGAAGCTTTCTTT
CDR3: CASSLGQGETEAFF
size: -
D: TRBD1
V: TRBV7-8
J: TRBJ1-1

DNA: TGTGCCAGCAGTTTACCCCCGAGCTCCTACAATGAGCAGTTCTTC
CDR3: CASSLPPSSYNEQFF
size: -
D: -
V: TRBV12-3/TRBV12-4
J: TRBJ2-1

DNA: TGTGCCAGTAGTAAAGGCCCGGGATATAAGGGTTATGGCTACACCTTC
CDR3: CASSKGPGYKGYGYTF
size: few
D: -
V: TRBV19
J: TRBJ1-2

DNA: TGTGCCAGCAGTTTGGCGGGGACTGAAAAACTGTTTTTT
CDR3: CASSLAGTEKLFF
size: -
D: -
V: TRBV12-3/TRBV12-4
J: TRBJ1-4

DNA: TGTGCCAGCAGAGTCATCGGACAGGGGCTTAAACCCTACGAGCAGTACTTC
CDR3: CASRVIGQGLKPYEQYF
size: few
D: TRBD1
V: TRBV27
J: TRBJ2-7

DNA: TGTGCCAGCAGTCAACAGGGGGGCTATGGCTACACCTTC
CDR3: CASSQQGGYGYTF
size: many
D: TRBD1
V: TRBV27
J: TRBJ1-2

DNA: TGCGCCAGCAGCCCCACCACAGGGAACACCGGGGAGCTGTTTTTT
CDR3: CASSPTTGNTGELFF
size: few
D: -
V: TRBV5-1
J: TRBJ2-2

DNA: TGCGCCAGCAGCACGGGAGTCCGGGCGTTGGAGACCCAGTACTTC
CDR3: CASSTGVRALETQYF
size: -
D: -
V: TRBV5-1
J: TRBJ2-5

DNA: TGTGCCAGCAGCTTAATTCAGGGCAACGCGAACACCGGGGAGCTGTTTTTT
CDR3: CASSLIQGNANTGELFF
size: many
D: -
V: TRBV5-4
J: TRBJ2-2

DNA: TGTGCCAGCAGTCCGAAGTTACGGGGAAACACCATATATTTT
CDR3: CASSPKLRGNTIYF
size: few
D: -
V: TRBV28
J: TRBJ1-3

DNA: TGTGCCAGCAGTTCCTACGAAGCAACTAATGAAAAACTGTTTTTT
CDR3: CASSSYEATNEKLFF
size: -
D: -
V: TRBV28
J: TRBJ1-4

DNA: TGTGCCAGCAGCTCCCGCCCCGCGACAGAGCTTAACTATGGCTACACCTTC
CDR3: CASSSRPATELNYGYTF
size: -
D: -
V: TRBV7-6
J: TRBJ1-2

DNA: TGTGCCAGCAGCCAAGAGCCTCGGAGGGGGGATGAGCAGTTCTTC
CDR3: CASSQEPRRGDEQFF
size: -
D: -
V: TRBV3-1
J: TRBJ2-1

DNA: TGTGCCACCAGCACGGAGCCGATGAACACTGAAGCTTTCTTT
CDR3: CATSTEPMNTEAFF
size: -
D: -
V: TRBV15
J: TRBJ1-1

DNA: TGTGCCAGCAGTTCACATGAAGGCAATCAGCCCCAGCATTTT
CDR3: CASSSHEGNQPQHF
size: many
D: -
V: TRBV12-3/TRBV12-4
J: TRBJ1-5

DNA: TGTGCCAGCAGCCAAGATTGGCTCCCCTCCTACGAGCAGTACTTC
CDR3: CASSQDWLPSYEQYF
size: many
D: -
V: TRBV3-1
J: TRBJ2-7

DNA: TGTGCCAGCAGTCCCTGGTGGCGGGAGGACAATGAGCAGTTCTTC
CDR3: CASSPWWREDNEQFF
size: -
D: TRBD2
V: TRBV6-2/TRBV6-3
J: TRBJ2-1

DNA: TGTGCCAGCAGCAAACAGGGGAACTATGGCTACACCTTC
CDR3: CASSKQGNYGYTF
size: many
D: TRBD1
V: TRBV7-9
J: TRBJ1-2

DNA: TGCGCCAGCAGCTTGGTGCCAGGGTCCTACGAGCAGTACTTC
CDR3: CASSLVPGSYEQYF
size: many
D: -
V: TRBV5-1
J: TRBJ2-7

DNA: TGTGCCAGCAGCTTTTTCGGACAGGGTTTTGGTGAGCAGTTCTTC
CDR3: CASSFFGQGFGEQFF
size: -
D: TRBD1
V: TRBV5-4
J: TRBJ2-1

DNA: TGTGCCAGCATCAGGGGGCAAGGGGATGAGCAGTTCTTC
CDR3: CASIRGQGDEQFF
size: many
D: TRBD1
V: TRBV6-5
J: TRBJ2-1

DNA: TGTGCCAGCAGCCAATCGTGGGGTTACGAGCAGTACTTC
CDR3: CASSQSWGYEQYF
size: -
D: -
V: TRBV16
J: TRBJ2-7

DNA: TGTGCCAGCAGAATCCACAGGGATACCACTGAAGCTTTCTTT
CDR3: CASRIHRDTTEAFF
size: -
D: -
V: TRBV6-5
J: TRBJ1-1

DNA: TGTGCCAGCAGTTCTACCCTCTGGAACACTGAAGCTTTCTTT
CDR3: CASSSTLWNTEAFF
size: -
D: -
V: TRBV12-3/TRBV12-4
J: TRBJ1-1

DNA: TGTGCCAGAGGAGAGCCTAGCACAGATACGCAGTATTTT
CDR3: CARGEPSTDTQYF
size: few
D: -
V: TRBV7-9
J: TRBJ2-3

DNA: TGTGCCACCAGTGATTTTGCAGTTAACTATGGCTACACCTTC
CDR3: CATSDFAVNYGYTF
size: many
D: -
V: TRBV24-1
J: TRBJ1-2

DNA: TGTGCCAGCACCCCCTGGGGTTCCTACAATGAGCAGTTCTTC
CDR3: CASTPWGSYNEQFF
size: -
D: -
V: TRBV7-9
J: TRBJ2-1

DNA: TGTGCCAGCAGTTACTCTCGGCGCCCCAGACTGATGGAGCAGTACTTC
CDR3: CASSYSRRPRLMEQYF
size: -
D: -
V: TRBV6-5
J: TRBJ2-7

DNA: TGTGCCATCGGCATCGACGGGACGGAATACAATGAGCAGTTCTTC
CDR3: CAIGIDGTEYNEQFF
size: -
D: -
V: TRBV10-3
J: TRBJ2-1

DNA: TGCAGTGCTGAACCGGGACAGGGGGCGGAGACCCAGTACTTC
CDR3: CSAEPGQGAETQYF
size: many
D: TRBD1
V: TRBV20-1
J: TRBJ2-5

DNA: TGTGCCAGCAGCCCTACCGGGGTAGCGGGAGTTCACGGGGAGCTGTTTTTT
CDR3: CASSPTGVAGVHGELFF
size: -
D: TRBD2
V: TRBV7-8
J: TRBJ2-2

DNA: TGTGCCAGCAGTAACATGACAGGGAAGAGCTATGGCTACACCTTC
CDR3: CASSNMTGKSYGYTF
size: few
D: TRBD1
V: TRBV12-3/TRBV12-4
J: TRBJ1-2

DNA: TGTGCCAGCAGTGAACTAGCGGGCTCCTACAATGAGCAGTTCTTC
CDR3: CASSELAGSYNEQFF
size: many
D: TRBD2
V: TRBV2
J: TRBJ2-1

DNA: TGTGCCAACGAGGGACAGGGGCGCCTGAGCTCCTACAATGAGCAGTTCTTC
CDR3: CANEGQGRLSSYNEQFF
size: -
D: TRBD1
V: TRBV6-5
J: TRBJ2-1

DNA: TGTGCCAGTAGTATGGGGACACCTTCTAGCACAGATACGCAGTATTTT
CDR3: CASSMGTPSSTDTQYF
size: few
D: -
V: TRBV19
J: TRBJ2-3